A few counts support the clone carrying this TCR beta chain. Its antigen is not identified. Distinct nucleotide sequences in the sample also encode this CDR3. This sample is part of a study of vaccination effects on CD4 cells after COVID-19. Study summary: Sampling occurred a median 72 days post second dose, range 14 to 241.

Method: immunoSEQ multiplex PCR; TCRdb's copy keeps in-frame clones and lacks some. The profile covers approximately 29,000 clones, with over 70% appearing a single time and roughly 10% taken by the ten largest. With the ViraFEST assay, the study expanded antigen-specific CD4+ T cells using viral peptide pools, then sequenced them. Cells that had been cultured for 10 days were the source of isolated CD4+ T cells. It was two doses of either the BNT162b2 or mRNA-1273 vaccine that participants received. After removal of 1 base from V and 7 bases from J, the junction contained 4 bases not matched to a gene. The CDR3 sequence is 14 residues long. Germline V gene lookup returns CDR1 SEHNR and CDR2 FQNEAQ (reference sequence).

The sequenced sample was CD4+ T cells from PBMCs cultured with HCoV-NL63 spike peptides, obtained after COVID-19 vaccination. This TCR derives from a human donor who received a COVID-19 vaccine. V usage is TRBV7-9 and J usage is TRBJ1-5; 7 bases line up with TRBD1. DNA of the CDR3: TGTGCCAGCAGCTTAGGACAGGGAGGCCAGCCCCAGCATTTT. This translates into CASSLGQGGQPQHF.